This TCR beta chain was found in a study of shared clonotypes between healthy human individuals (dated by TCRdb to the early 2020s). The study in broad terms: The cohort comprised a couple of women and a few men aged 18 to 49 years. Different laboratories and diverse techniques were used to prepare libraries and sequence TCR repertoires, to increase sequencing depth and limit assay-specific biases. For each donor, CD4 naive and CD4 memory were each given three plates, CD8 naive was given two plates, and CD8 memory was given one plate. Leukapheresis yielded between about 0.85 and 9 billion PBMCs per donor. The study deeply sequenced blood TCR repertoires of about 5 healthy adults to estimate repertoire size and the extent of clonotype sharing between individuals.

Note on this clone: It has no known antigen specificity. The sample holds no much larger clone one base away, and base qualities are not on file.

CD8 naive samples were obtained by positive selection for CCR7 among CD45RO-negative cells, yielding a CD45RA+CCR7+ population from which TemRA cells were excluded. Healthy HIV-negative adults with no recently reported acute infections or vaccinations were included as donors. Only Caucasian adults living in Nashville, Tennessee, USA were represented among the donors. Blood was obtained by leukapheresis, after which PBMCs were separated by Ficoll-Histopaque density gradient centrifugation and cryopreserved in liquid nitrogen vapor phase. Analytical flow cytometry was used to check the purity and quantity of every magnetically sorted T cell population. Each sorted fraction had its genomic DNA isolated and then quantified by UV absorbance on a Nanodrop 2000c. Using the deep immunoSEQ assay, multiplex PCR amplified TCR CDR3 regions from genomic DNA. For each cell subset, the extracted genomic DNA was distributed evenly across all wells of several immunoSEQ 96-well plates, and each plate served as one replicate. For sorted subsets, approximately 190 ng genomic DNA, equal to tens of thousands of T cell genomes, was loaded into each replicate PCR. The purified libraries were quantified using a Qubit 3.0 fluorometer, sized with a Bioanalyzer 2100, and then quantified again using the KAPA Library Quantification kit. Every immunoSEQ 96-well plate was sequenced on a separate single-read 150-cycle Illumina NextSeq 550 flow cell. The study's own analysis went as follows. Because the immunoSEQ output included only junctional sequences and no quality scores, the filtering could not be the same as the filtering used for full-length reads. Sequences were annotated with PyIR, a Python wrapper for IgBLAST v1.9, and V/J genes and CDR3 were assigned using IMGT germline references. Reads were filtered out if the reads had weak V/J assignments (E-value above 1e-6), no CDR3, stop codons, out-of-frame junctions, or ambiguous translated residues. V3J clonotypes were defined as sequences sharing an identical inferred V gene, J gene, and CDR3 amino acid sequence. Percentage overlap between repertoires was computed as shared unique clonotypes divided by the size of the smaller repertoire. RTK rarefaction, the Chao1 estimator, and Recon v2.1 estimates of unobserved clonotypes were used to assess repertoire richness. Generation probabilities for all TCRbeta clonotypes obtained by the gDNA method from a few donors were computed using OLGA. TCRdb obtained this table from immuneACCESS and retained in-frame rearrangements with V and J assigned. These tables miss some clones; where compared with another copy, unresolved V genes account for less than half of the shortfall, and the remainder is unexplained. That table is the source of V, J and clone size, and D and trimming were worked out from the DNA. Recorded for this sample are approximately 740,000 clones; around 92% of them occurred a single time. The ten top clones hold around 24% of the sample.

As encoded in the germline V gene (reference sequence), CDR1 is SSHAT while CDR2 is FNYEAQ. From cysteine to phenylalanine, the CDR3 is 15 amino acids long. CDR3 DNA only is kept here, 45 bases in frame from base 1. Trimming leaves V shorter by 2 bases and J shorter by 2 bases, with the junction holding 5 bases beyond the gene matches. Overall study outcomes, separate from this receptor: Across four donors, approximately 4.9% of naive CD4, 3.5% of naive CD8, approximately 2.5% of memory CD4, and 0.4% of memory CD8 clonotypes were shared. Clonotypes shared by all four sorted-subset donors showed higher generation probabilities than non-shared clonotypes. The small number of donors limited the genetic and exposure-history diversity represented. Sampling was restricted to blood, and TCR repertoires in tissue are likely to differ from TCR repertoires in blood. Pairwise subsampling indicated that sequencing depth was expected to affect the degree of clonotype sharing among donors. Incomplete sequencing was indicated by rarefaction of sorted-subset datasets, despite the large sequencing depth. Estimated clonotype richness was generally larger for naive than for memory subsets.

The sequence joins TRBV7-7 to TRBJ2-5, with 7 bases aligning to TRBD1. This TCR was sampled from a man aged 30-40 years in good health. The sample consisted of naive CD8+ T cells sorted from blood. The intended sense of this specimen's cell subset or site label: CD45RA+CCR7+. The CDR3 region reads CASSLSPGQQETQYF. The nucleotides read TGTGCCAGCAGCTTAAGCCCGGGACAGCAAGAGACCCAGTACTTC.